This T cell receptor (beta chain) appears in the sequencing data of a study of OX40 agonist ivuxolimab in advanced cancers. About the research overall: Dose-escalation patients had hepatocellular carcinoma, melanoma, renal cell or head and neck cancer. Cohort: approximately 83% men, mean age 60, aged roughly 20 to 79.

Trimming at V came to 5 bases and at J to 1 base, leaving 2 bases not matched to a gene. Germline V gene data show CDR1 as MNHEY and CDR2 as SMNVEV (reference sequence). The CDR3 runs to 13 residues. A note on this clone: Antigen unknown.

General observations from the study: Both blood CD4+ and CD8+ T cells showed clonal growth by week 6 at 0.1 to 3.0 mg/kg.

Sequencing was performed with immunoSEQ multiplex PCR; in TCRdb, only in-frame clones are kept and a portion is missing. The profile shows 47,000 or so clones, more than 75% of them singletons. V usage is TRBV27 and J usage is TRBJ2-7; 7 nucleotides line up with TRBD2. The sample was CD4+ or CD8+ T cells sorted from blood, taken in a trial of the OX40 agonist ivuxolimab. The sequence was collected from an adult with an advanced solid tumor such as melanoma, head and neck, liver or kidney cancer. The CDR3 nucleotides read TGTGCCAGCAGTCCGGGACTATCCTACGAGCAGTACTTC. Its protein product is CASSPGLSYEQYF.